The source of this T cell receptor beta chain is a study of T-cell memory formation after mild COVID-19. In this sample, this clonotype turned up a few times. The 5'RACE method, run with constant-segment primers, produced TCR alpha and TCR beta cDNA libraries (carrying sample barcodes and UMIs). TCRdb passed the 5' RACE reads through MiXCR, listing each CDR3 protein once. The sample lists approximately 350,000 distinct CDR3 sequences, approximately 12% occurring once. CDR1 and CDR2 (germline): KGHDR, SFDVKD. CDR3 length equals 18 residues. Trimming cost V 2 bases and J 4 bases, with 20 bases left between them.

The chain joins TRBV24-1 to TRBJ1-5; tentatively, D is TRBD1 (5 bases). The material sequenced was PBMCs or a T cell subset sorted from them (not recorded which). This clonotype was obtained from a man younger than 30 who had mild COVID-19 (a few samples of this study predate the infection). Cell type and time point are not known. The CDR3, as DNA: TGTGCCACCAGTGATTGGTGGCAGGGAAATTTTTGGAATCAGCCCCAGCATTTT. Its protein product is CATSDWWQGNFWNQPQHF.